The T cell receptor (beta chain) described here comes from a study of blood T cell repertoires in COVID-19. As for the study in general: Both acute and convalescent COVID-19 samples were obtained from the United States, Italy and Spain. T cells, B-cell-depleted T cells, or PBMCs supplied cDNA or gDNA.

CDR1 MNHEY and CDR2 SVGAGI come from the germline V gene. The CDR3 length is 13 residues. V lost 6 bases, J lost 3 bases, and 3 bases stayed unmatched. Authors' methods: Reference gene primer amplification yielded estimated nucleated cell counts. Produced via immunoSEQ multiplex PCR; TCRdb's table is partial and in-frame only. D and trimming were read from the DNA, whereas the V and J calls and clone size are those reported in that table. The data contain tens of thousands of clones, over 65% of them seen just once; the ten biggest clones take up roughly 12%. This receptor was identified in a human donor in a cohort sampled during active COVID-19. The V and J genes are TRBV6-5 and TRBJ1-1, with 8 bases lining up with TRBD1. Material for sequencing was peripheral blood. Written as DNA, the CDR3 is TGTGCCAGCAGAACGGACAGGGACACTGAAGCTTTCTTT. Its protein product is CASRTDRDTEAFF.